The rows below give T cell receptor beta chains drawn from one sample of a study of T cell responses to AZD1222 COVID-19 vaccine. Measured with immunoSEQ multiplex PCR; TCRdb has only the in-frame clones, and not every one. Of 80,000 to 100,000 clones listed, 80% to 90% were seen once; the top ten hold around an eighth. Sequenced here: peripheral blood, sampled 28 days after the second AZD1222 dose. The receptors were gathered from an adult who received the AZD1222 COVID-19 vaccine. The CDR3 runs from the conserved cysteine through the conserved F or W. D genes are given only for firm matches.

CDR3: CASSLASGRLETQYF
J: TRBJ2-5
V: TRBV7-9
D: TRBD2

CDR3: CASSRSEAGIGNEQFF
J: TRBJ2-1
V: TRBV4-1
D: .

CDR3: CASSEREYNEQFF
J: TRBJ2-1
V: TRBV6-1
D: .

CDR3: CASSEGEGYNGYTF
J: TRBJ1-2
V: TRBV2
D: .

CDR3: CATQEGGPVNTQYF
J: TRBJ2-3
V: TRBV19
D: TRBD2

CDR3: CASEVSYEQYF
J: TRBJ2-7
V: TRBV2
D: .

CDR3: CASSLSPTLHYGYTF
J: TRBJ1-2
V: TRBV28
D: .

CDR3: CASSDRVNNSPLHF
J: TRBJ1-6
V: TRBV19
D: TRBD1

CDR3: CASSLDRATTEAFF
J: TRBJ1-1
V: TRBV5-5
D: TRBD1

CDR3: CASSLFQSRRTQYF
J: TRBJ2-5
V: TRBV7-2
D: .

CDR3: CASSQQNTEAFF
J: TRBJ1-1
V: TRBV6-5
D: .

CDR3: CASRITGLQPQHF
J: TRBJ1-5
V: TRBV2
D: .

CDR3: CAWTGTAFSPLHF
J: TRBJ1-6
V: TRBV30
D: .

CDR3: CASSLDTGARNEQFF
J: TRBJ2-1
V: TRBV7-2
D: .

CDR3: CASSYSTDEQYF
J: TRBJ2-7
V: TRBV6-6
D: .

CDR3: CAISPTDLNSPLHF
J: TRBJ1-6
V: TRBV10-3
D: .

CDR3: CATSREITQTRNIQYF
J: TRBJ2-4
V: TRBV15
D: .

CDR3: CASSVRQGPREKLFF
J: TRBJ1-4
V: TRBV19
D: TRBD1

CDR3: CASSLGRGAVNTEAFF
J: TRBJ1-1
V: TRBV7-8
D: .

CDR3: CASSDPGQTGAGELFF
J: TRBJ2-2
V: TRBV5-1
D: TRBD1

CDR3: CASSFGQGVYEQYF
J: TRBJ2-7
V: TRBV7-9
D: TRBD1

CDR3: CASSMRATGSEKLFF
J: TRBJ1-4
V: TRBV5-6
D: .

CDR3: CALRGTGELFF
J: TRBJ2-2
V: TRBV7-2
D: .

CDR3: CATSTGTYEQYF
J: TRBJ2-7
V: TRBV24-1
D: .

CDR3: CASSLKGEGWEQFF
J: TRBJ2-1
V: TRBV27
D: TRBD2

CDR3: CASTGGLGRSGNTIYF
J: TRBJ1-3
V: TRBV19
D: .

CDR3: CASSGGGQPQHF
J: TRBJ1-5
V: TRBV28
D: .

CDR3: CASTRQGENTEAFF
J: TRBJ1-1
V: TRBV19
D: TRBD1

CDR3: CASSLDTREYNEQFF
J: TRBJ2-1
V: TRBV11-2
D: .

CDR3: CASSPGGTPGANVLTF
J: TRBJ2-6
V: TRBV7-2
D: .

CDR3: CASRGTGELFF
J: TRBJ2-2
V: TRBV6-5
D: .

CDR3: CASSLSKGRGGRETQYF
J: TRBJ2-5
V: TRBV3-1/TRBV3-2
D: .

CDR3: CAARGGTEAFF
J: TRBJ1-1
V: TRBV12-3/TRBV12-4
D: .

CDR3: CASSLSGNSGANVLTF
J: TRBJ2-6
V: TRBV7-3
D: .

CDR3: CAWMWLGARYGYTF
J: TRBJ1-2
V: TRBV30
D: .

CDR3: CSVRTGVVADTQYF
J: TRBJ2-3
V: TRBV29-1
D: TRBD1